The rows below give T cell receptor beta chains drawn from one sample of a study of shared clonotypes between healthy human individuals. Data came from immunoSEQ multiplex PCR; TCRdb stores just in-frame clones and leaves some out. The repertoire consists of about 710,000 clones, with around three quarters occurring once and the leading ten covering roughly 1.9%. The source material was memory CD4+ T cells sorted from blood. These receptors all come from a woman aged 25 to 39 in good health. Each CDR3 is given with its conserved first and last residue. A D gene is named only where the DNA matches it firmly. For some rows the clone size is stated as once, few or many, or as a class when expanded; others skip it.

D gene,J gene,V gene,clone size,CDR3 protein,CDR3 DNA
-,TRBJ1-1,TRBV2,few,CASSEAMGGTEAFF,TGTGCCAGCAGTGAAGCGATGGGTGGCACTGAAGCTTTCTTT
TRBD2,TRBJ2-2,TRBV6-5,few,CASSYRAGGSGELFF,TGTGCCAGCAGTTACCGAGCGGGAGGATCCGGGGAGCTGTTTTTT
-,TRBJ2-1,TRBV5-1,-,CASSLDRPNYNEQFF,TGCGCCAGCAGCTTGGACAGACCTAACTACAATGAGCAGTTCTTC
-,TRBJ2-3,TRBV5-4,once,CASTPLGASDTQYF,TGTGCCAGCACGCCGTTAGGTGCGTCAGATACGCAGTATTTT
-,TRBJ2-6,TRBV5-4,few,CASSLQASGANVLTF,TGTGCCAGCAGCTTGCAGGCCTCCGGGGCCAACGTCCTGACTTTC
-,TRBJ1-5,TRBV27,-,CASSSKGLSNQPQHF,TGTGCCAGCAGTTCCAAGGGGCTTAGCAATCAGCCCCAGCATTTT
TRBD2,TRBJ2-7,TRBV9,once,CASGGLAGVGIYEQYF,TGTGCCAGCGGGGGACTAGCGGGAGTGGGGATCTACGAGCAGTACTTC
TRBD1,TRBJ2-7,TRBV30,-,CAWNTGTGVYEQYF,TGTGCCTGGAACACCGGGACAGGGGTCTACGAGCAGTACTTC
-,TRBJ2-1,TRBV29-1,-,CSVVSSAHEQFF,TGCAGCGTTGTTTCTAGCGCTCATGAGCAGTTCTTC
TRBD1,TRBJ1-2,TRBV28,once,CASRTLRSGQGAHTF,TGTGCCAGCAGAACCCTAAGAAGCGGACAGGGGGCCCACACCTTC
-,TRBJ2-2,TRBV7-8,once,CASSFPRGGVTGELFF,TGTGCCAGCAGCTTTCCCCGCGGGGGCGTCACCGGGGAGCTGTTTTTT
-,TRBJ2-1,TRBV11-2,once,CASSLDYGISLAYNEQFF,TGTGCCAGCAGCTTAGATTACGGGATTAGTCTTGCCTACAATGAGCAGTTCTTC
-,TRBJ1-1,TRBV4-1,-,CASSPGGGRANTEAFF,TGCGCCAGCAGCCCGGGAGGTGGGAGGGCGAACACTGAAGCTTTCTTT
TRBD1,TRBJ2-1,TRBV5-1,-,CASSIDRGDYNEQFF,TGCGCCAGCAGCATCGACAGGGGGGACTACAATGAGCAGTTCTTC
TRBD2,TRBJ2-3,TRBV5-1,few,CASSPTMTSGSTDTQYF,TGCGCCAGCAGTCCTACTATGACTAGCGGTAGCACAGATACGCAGTATTTT
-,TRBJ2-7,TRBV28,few,CASSFATILGLYEQYF,TGTGCCAGCAGTTTTGCAACAATCTTAGGCCTCTACGAGCAGTACTTC
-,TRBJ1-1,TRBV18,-,CASSPQGPDTEAFF,TGTGCCAGCTCACCACAGGGGCCCGACACTGAAGCTTTCTTT
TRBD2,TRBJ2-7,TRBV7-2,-,CASSLNVGGYEQYF,TGTGCCAGCAGCTTAAATGTGGGAGGGTACGAGCAGTACTTC
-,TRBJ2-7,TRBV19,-,CARWALGGAYEQYF,TGTGCCAGATGGGCCCTCGGGGGCGCCTACGAGCAGTACTTC
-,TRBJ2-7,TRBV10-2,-,CASSGTGTSEQYF,TGCGCCAGCTCGGGCACGGGGACCTCCGAGCAGTACTTC
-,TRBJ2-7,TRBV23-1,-,CASLSRESGPYEQYF,TGCGCCAGCCTCTCAAGGGAGTCAGGGCCCTACGAGCAGTACTTC
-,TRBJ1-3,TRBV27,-,CASSLSGGNTIYF,TGTGCCAGCAGTTTAAGTGGTGGAAACACCATATATTTT
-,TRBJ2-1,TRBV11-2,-,CASSLGLADNEQFF,TGTGCCAGCAGCTTAGGTCTCGCAGACAATGAGCAGTTCTTC
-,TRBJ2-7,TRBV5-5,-,CASSLYWSPYEQYF,TGTGCCAGCAGCTTGTATTGGTCACCCTACGAGCAGTACTTC
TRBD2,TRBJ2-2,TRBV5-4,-,CASSLDIAGGIGELFF,TGTGCCAGCAGCTTGGACATAGCGGGAGGTATCGGGGAGCTGTTTTTT
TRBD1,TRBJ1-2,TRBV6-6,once,CASSPRGQGDYGYTF,TGTGCCAGCAGTCCCCGGGGACAGGGGGACTATGGCTACACCTTC
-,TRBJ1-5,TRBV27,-,CASSLEGRGNQPQHF,TGTGCCAGCAGTTTAGAGGGGAGAGGCAATCAGCCCCAGCATTTT
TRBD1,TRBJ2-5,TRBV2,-,CASGTVEETQYF,TGTGCCAGCGGGACAGTAGAAGAGACCCAGTACTTC
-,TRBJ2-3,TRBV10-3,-,CAISRKSDSTDTQYF,TGTGCCATCAGTAGAAAAAGCGATAGCACAGATACGCAGTATTTT
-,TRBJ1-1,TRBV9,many,CASSVDGWGSTEAFF,TGTGCCAGCAGCGTAGACGGCTGGGGCAGCACTGAAGCTTTCTTT
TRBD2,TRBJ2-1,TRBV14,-,CASSPGLAGGFSYNEQFF,TGTGCCAGCAGCCCGGGACTAGCGGGAGGGTTTTCCTACAATGAGCAGTTCTTC
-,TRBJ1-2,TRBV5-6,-,CASSLVLQPNYGYTF,TGTGCCAGCAGCTTGGTGTTGCAGCCTAACTATGGCTACACCTTC
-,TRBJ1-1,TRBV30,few,CASTEHQNTEAFF,TGTGCCTCAACCGAACACCAGAACACTGAAGCTTTCTTT
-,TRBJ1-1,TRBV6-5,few,CASSRFSEAFF,TGTGCCAGCAGTAGGTTCAGCGAAGCTTTCTTT
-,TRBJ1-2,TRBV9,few,CASSVEGEIGYTF,TGTGCCAGCAGCGTAGAAGGGGAGATTGGCTACACCTTC
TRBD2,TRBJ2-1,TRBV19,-,CATTSGGGNEQFF,TGTGCCACTACTAGCGGGGGGGGCAATGAGCAGTTCTTC